The rows below give T cell receptor beta chains drawn from one sample of a study of vaccination and CD4 T cells after COVID-19. These receptors have no known antigen. TCRdb analysed the PCR reads with MiXCR anew, one entry per CDR3 protein. Of 15,000 to 20,000 distinct CDR3 sequences listed, around 50% are singletons. This material consisted of CD4+ T cells from blood, cultured in vitro, taken about 7 months after SARS-CoV-2 vaccination. The receptor source for this set is a human donor who had recovered from COVID-19. The CDR3 runs from the conserved cysteine through the conserved F or W. D genes are given only for firm matches. Size is stated for part of the rows, as once, few or many counts, or as a class when the clone is expanded.

TRBJ2-5 | few | TRBV7-3 | TRBD2 | TGTGCCAGCAGCTTAGGACTAGCGGGGGAACAAGAGACCCAGTACTTC | CASSLGLAGEQETQYF
TRBJ1-2 | . | TRBV20-1 | . | TGCAGTGCTAGAGCGGCAGCCACTAACTATGGCTACACCTTC | CSARAAATNYGYTF
TRBJ2-3 | few | TRBV20-1 | . | TGCAGTGCGCCGACAATGACAGATACGCAGTATTTT | CSAPTMTDTQYF
TRBJ2-3 | . | TRBV7-6 | TRBD2 | TGTGCCAGCAGCCCGGGGACTAGCGTTAGCACAGATACGCAGTATTTT | CASSPGTSVSTDTQYF
TRBJ1-2 | . | TRBV6-2/TRBV6-3 | . | TGTGCCAGCAGCACGGGACGGACTGTGGTCGACGGCTACACCTTC | CASSTGRTVVDGYTF
TRBJ1-2 | . | TRBV18 | . | TGTGCCAGCTCACCGAGACAGGAAGATGGCTACACCTTC | CASSPRQEDGYTF
TRBJ2-6 | . | TRBV7-9 | . | TGTGCCAGCAGCATGTCTGGGGCCAACGTCCTGACTTTC | CASSMSGANVLTF
TRBJ1-1 | medium-sized | TRBV7-9 | . | TGTGCCAGCAGTTGGGGGGGGACTGAAGCTTTCTTT | CASSWGGTEAFF
TRBJ1-6 | . | TRBV19 | TRBD1 | TGTGCCGGATACAGGGGACCCTATAATTCACCCCTCCACTTT | CAGYRGPYNSPLHF
TRBJ1-6 | . | TRBV19 | TRBD1 | TGTGCCAGTAAAAGGGACAGGGGGATGTTCGGGAATTCACCCCTCCACTTT | CASKRDRGMFGNSPLHF
TRBJ2-5 | . | TRBV19 | . | TGTGCCAGTAGTATAGGGGGCTACGGAGAGACCCAGTACTTC | CASSIGGYGETQYF
TRBJ1-2 | . | TRBV10-3 | . | TGTGCCATCAGCGGAGGTGATGGCTACACCTTC | CAISGGDGYTF
TRBJ1-2 | . | TRBV18 | TRBD1 | TGTGCCAGCTCATCCTATCAGGGGGACGGCTATGGCTACACCTTC | CASSSYQGDGYGYTF
TRBJ2-5 | . | TRBV6-2/TRBV6-3 | TRBD2 | TGTGCCAGCATCAAAAGGACTAGCGGGGAAAAGCAAGAGACCCAGTACTTC | CASIKRTSGEKQETQYF
TRBJ2-6 | . | TRBV6-5 | . | TGTGCCAGCAGTTGGGATGGGGCCAACGTCCTGACTTTC | CASSWDGANVLTF